This note documents a single T cell receptor beta chain sequence. V lost 5 bases and J lost 3, with 11 bases in between. Germline V gene data show CDR1 as SGHAT and CDR2 as FQNNGV. The length of the CDR3 is 15 residues. The study sampled blood at baseline, cycle 4 day 1, and cycle 7 day 1. Clones were read by immunoSEQ multiplex PCR, and TCRdb kept only the in-frame ones, dropping some. The sample gives some 90,000 clones, around 91% of which show up once; about 0.81% is in the top ten. This sample is part of a study of OX40 agonist ivuxolimab in advanced cancers. Across the study: With a range of roughly 23 to 85, age averaged approximately 64 years, and 75% to 90% were male. Two cutaneous melanoma patients and one hepatocellular carcinoma patient, three in all, had partial responses.

The origin of this receptor is an adult with an advanced solid tumor such as melanoma, head and neck, liver or kidney cancer. Material: CD4+ or CD8+ T cells sorted from blood, obtained in a trial of the OX40 agonist ivuxolimab. The genes are TRBV11-2 and TRBJ2-6; the D gene is possibly TRBD1 (5 bases). Written as DNA, the CDR3 is TGTGCCAGCAGCCGAAGGGGTAGTGGGGCCAACGTCCTGACTTTC. Translated: CASSRRGSGANVLTF.